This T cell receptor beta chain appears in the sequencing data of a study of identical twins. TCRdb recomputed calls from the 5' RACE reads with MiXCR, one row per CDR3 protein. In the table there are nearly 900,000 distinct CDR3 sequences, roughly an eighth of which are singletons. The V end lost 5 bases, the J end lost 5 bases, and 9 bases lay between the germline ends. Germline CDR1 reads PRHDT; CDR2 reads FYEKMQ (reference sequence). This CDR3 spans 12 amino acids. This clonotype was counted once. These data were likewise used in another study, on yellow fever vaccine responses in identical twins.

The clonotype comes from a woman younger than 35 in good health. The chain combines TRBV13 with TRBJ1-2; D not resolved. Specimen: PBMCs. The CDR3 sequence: CASSINLYGYTF. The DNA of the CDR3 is TGTGCCAGCAGCATAAACCTATATGGCTACACCTTC.